This T cell receptor (beta chain) is drawn from a study of T-cell memory formation after mild COVID-19. With 4 bases removed from V and 0 bases from J, the gap between germline ends came to 7 bases. The V gene's germline CDR1 is GTSNPN and CDR2 SVGIG (reference sequence). This CDR3 contains 12 residues. TCRdb redid the calling of the 5' RACE reads with MiXCR, one entry per CDR3 protein. In the table there are 400,000 to 500,000 distinct CDR3 sequences, less than 25% of which are singletons. The rearrangement joins TRBV30 to TRBJ2-7; D unresolved. The source of this sequence is an adult woman who had mild COVID-19 (a few samples of this study predate the infection). Cell type and time point are not known. What was sequenced was PBMCs or a T cell subset sorted from them (not recorded which). This chain's CDR3 is CAWTDISYEQYF. The DNA of the CDR3 is TGTGCCTGGACAGATATCTCCTACGAGCAGTACTTC.